Listed below are T cell receptor beta chains from one sample, sequenced in a study of shared clonotypes between healthy human individuals. Assay used: immunoSEQ multiplex PCR; TCRdb lists only in-frame clones, some missing. Altogether around 2,000,000 clones are present, 90% to 95% being singletons, with the ten largest covering around 1.7%. Sequenced: naive CD8+ T cells from PBMCs. These receptors were taken from a man between 18 and 29 years old in good health. Some clones in this sample may be carry-over from other donors' samples. CDR3s include the opening cysteine and the closing phenylalanine or tryptophan. D genes are given only for firm matches. Clone size is given for some rows only: seen once, a few or many times, or a class if the clone is expanded.

j_gene: TRBJ2-2; v_gene: TRBV6-5; abundance: once; d_gene: NA; CDR3nt: TGTGCCAGCAGTCACGGCCAAGGGAACACCGGGGAGCTGTTTTTT; CDR3aa: CASSHGQGNTGELFF
j_gene: TRBJ2-7; v_gene: TRBV27; abundance: once; d_gene: NA; CDR3nt: TGTGCCAGCACCTCTGACCCCCACAGGCTGACCTACGAGCAGTACTTC; CDR3aa: CASTSDPHRLTYEQYF
j_gene: TRBJ2-3; v_gene: TRBV5-1; abundance: once; d_gene: NA; CDR3nt: TGCGCCAGCAGCAACGGACACACAAGCACAGATACGCAGTATTTT; CDR3aa: CASSNGHTSTDTQYF
j_gene: TRBJ2-5; v_gene: TRBV28; abundance: NA; d_gene: TRBD1; CDR3nt: TGTGCCAGCAGTTTAAGTTTTAAGGGGACAGGGGAGGCCCAAGAGACCCAGTACTTC; CDR3aa: CASSLSFKGTGEAQETQYF
j_gene: TRBJ1-2; v_gene: TRBV5-6; abundance: NA; d_gene: TRBD1; CDR3nt: TGTGCCAGCAGCTGGGGACAGGGCAACCCGGCTGGCTACACCTTC; CDR3aa: CASSWGQGNPAGYTF
j_gene: TRBJ1-1; v_gene: TRBV4-1; abundance: NA; d_gene: NA; CDR3nt: TGCGCCAGCAGCCAAGAGGGGGGGCAGGGACCCTTCGGTGAAGCTTTCTTT; CDR3aa: CASSQEGGQGPFGEAFF
j_gene: TRBJ1-2; v_gene: TRBV7-8; abundance: once; d_gene: NA; CDR3nt: TGTGCCAGCAGCTTACGAGGGCTCGATAACTATGGCTACACCTTC; CDR3aa: CASSLRGLDNYGYTF
j_gene: TRBJ2-1; v_gene: TRBV18; abundance: NA; d_gene: NA; CDR3nt: TGTGCCAGCTCACCACTCGTTAGGGACAATGAGCAGTTCTTC; CDR3aa: CASSPLVRDNEQFF
j_gene: TRBJ1-1; v_gene: TRBV28; abundance: once; d_gene: TRBD1; CDR3nt: TGTGCCAGCAGTTTCCCCGGACAGGGAAGCACTGAAGCTTTCTTT; CDR3aa: CASSFPGQGSTEAFF
j_gene: TRBJ1-1; v_gene: TRBV10-3; abundance: NA; d_gene: NA; CDR3nt: TGTGCCACCAACACAGGGAACACTGAAGCTTTCTTT; CDR3aa: CATNTGNTEAFF
j_gene: TRBJ2-5; v_gene: TRBV18; abundance: once; d_gene: TRBD2; CDR3nt: TGTGCCAGCTCACCGACTAGCGGGAGGCAAGAGACCCAGTACTTC; CDR3aa: CASSPTSGRQETQYF
j_gene: TRBJ2-7; v_gene: TRBV19; abundance: NA; d_gene: NA; CDR3nt: TGTGCCAGTAGTACTTGGGACAACCTCTACGAGCAGTACTTC; CDR3aa: CASSTWDNLYEQYF
j_gene: TRBJ2-3; v_gene: TRBV27; abundance: NA; d_gene: NA; CDR3nt: TGTGCCAGCAGTCCTCGCATGGGCGATACGCAGTATTTT; CDR3aa: CASSPRMGDTQYF
j_gene: TRBJ1-1; v_gene: TRBV7-9; abundance: NA; d_gene: TRBD1; CDR3nt: TGTGCCAGCAGCCCGGGGAGACGGGACAGGGGGCCGGGTACTGAAGCTTTCTTT; CDR3aa: CASSPGRRDRGPGTEAFF
j_gene: TRBJ1-5; v_gene: TRBV27; abundance: NA; d_gene: NA; CDR3nt: TGTGCCAGCAGTCCGCGGACTCCCAATCAGCCCCAGCATTTT; CDR3aa: CASSPRTPNQPQHF
j_gene: TRBJ2-5; v_gene: TRBV4-1; abundance: NA; d_gene: NA; CDR3nt: TGCGCCAGCAGCCAAGTGGCGACAGGCGGGGAGACCCAGTACTTC; CDR3aa: CASSQVATGGETQYF
j_gene: TRBJ2-1; v_gene: TRBV5-8; abundance: NA; d_gene: TRBD2; CDR3nt: TGTGCCAGCAGCCTGTTGGGACTAGCTAGTTACAATGAGCAGTTCTTC; CDR3aa: CASSLLGLASYNEQFF
j_gene: TRBJ1-1; v_gene: TRBV7-3; abundance: NA; d_gene: NA; CDR3nt: TGTGCCAGCAGCTCGACCAGGGGAGAAGCTTTCTTT; CDR3aa: CASSSTRGEAFF
j_gene: TRBJ2-7; v_gene: TRBV30; abundance: NA; d_gene: NA; CDR3nt: TGTGCCTGGAGACAGGGAAATTCCTACGAGCAGTACTTC; CDR3aa: CAWRQGNSYEQYF
j_gene: TRBJ1-1; v_gene: TRBV27; abundance: NA; d_gene: TRBD1; CDR3nt: TGTGCCAGCACTCGACAGGGGGACACTGAAGCTTTCTTT; CDR3aa: CASTRQGDTEAFF
j_gene: TRBJ2-7; v_gene: TRBV5-1; abundance: NA; d_gene: NA; CDR3nt: TGCGCCAGCAGCTCAGGACCCGGAGGCTACGAGCAGTACTTC; CDR3aa: CASSSGPGGYEQYF
j_gene: TRBJ2-1; v_gene: TRBV7-9; abundance: NA; d_gene: TRBD2; CDR3nt: TGTGCCAGCAGCCCACGGACTAGCGGGCCCTCCTACAATGAGCAGTTCTTC; CDR3aa: CASSPRTSGPSYNEQFF
j_gene: TRBJ2-1; v_gene: TRBV4-1; abundance: NA; d_gene: TRBD1; CDR3nt: TGCGCCAGCAGCCAAGAGGGGACAGGCAATGAGCAGTTCTTC; CDR3aa: CASSQEGTGNEQFF
j_gene: TRBJ2-1; v_gene: TRBV19; abundance: NA; d_gene: NA; CDR3nt: TGTGCCAGTAGTATAGCGAGCCCGGATGAGCAGTTCTTC; CDR3aa: CASSIASPDEQFF
j_gene: TRBJ2-7; v_gene: TRBV5-6; abundance: NA; d_gene: TRBD2; CDR3nt: TGTGCCAGCAGCTTGGGCGGGAGACACGAGCAGTACTTC; CDR3aa: CASSLGGRHEQYF
j_gene: TRBJ2-1; v_gene: TRBV6-5; abundance: NA; d_gene: TRBD2; CDR3nt: TGTGCCAGCAGTTACTCTGGGCGGGAGGGGTACAATGAGCAGTTCTTC; CDR3aa: CASSYSGREGYNEQFF
j_gene: TRBJ2-2; v_gene: TRBV7-9; abundance: NA; d_gene: NA; CDR3nt: TGTGCCAGCAGCCCACGGACAGTTAACACCGGGGAGCTGTTTTTT; CDR3aa: CASSPRTVNTGELFF
j_gene: TRBJ2-7; v_gene: TRBV28; abundance: NA; d_gene: NA; CDR3nt: TGTGCCAGCAGTTTCAGGGGGGCGGCCTACGAGCAGTACTTC; CDR3aa: CASSFRGAAYEQYF
j_gene: TRBJ1-4; v_gene: TRBV2; abundance: once; d_gene: NA; CDR3nt: TGTGCCAGCAGTGTAGGCGTAGAGGGGGTTTTT; CDR3aa: CASSVGVEGVF
j_gene: TRBJ2-1; v_gene: TRBV7-2; abundance: NA; d_gene: NA; CDR3nt: TGTGCCAGCAGCTTGGCCCGCGACTGGGAGTACAATGAGCAGTTCTTC; CDR3aa: CASSLARDWEYNEQFF
j_gene: TRBJ2-7; v_gene: TRBV5-1; abundance: NA; d_gene: NA; CDR3nt: TGCGCCAGCAGCTTGGCGACCTCCTACGAGCAGTACTTC; CDR3aa: CASSLATSYEQYF
j_gene: TRBJ1-2; v_gene: TRBV2; abundance: NA; d_gene: TRBD1; CDR3nt: TGTGCCAGCACCCAGGGGCAGGGGGACTATGGCTACACCTTC; CDR3aa: CASTQGQGDYGYTF
j_gene: TRBJ2-1; v_gene: TRBV28; abundance: NA; d_gene: TRBD2; CDR3nt: TGTGCCAGCAGTTTCTTGAGCGGGAGTAACAATGAGCAGTTCTTC; CDR3aa: CASSFLSGSNNEQFF
j_gene: TRBJ2-7; v_gene: TRBV6-5; abundance: NA; d_gene: NA; CDR3nt: TGTGCCAGCAGTGTTAGCCGCCTCGAGCAGTACTTC; CDR3aa: CASSVSRLEQYF
j_gene: TRBJ1-2; v_gene: TRBV7-2; abundance: NA; d_gene: NA; CDR3nt: TGTGCCAGCAGCTTAGAACTACGCACCTCCTATGGCTACACCTTC; CDR3aa: CASSLELRTSYGYTF
j_gene: TRBJ1-2; v_gene: TRBV27; abundance: NA; d_gene: TRBD1; CDR3nt: TGTGCCAGCAGTTCCCGAGGGGGCAACTATGGCTACACCTTC; CDR3aa: CASSSRGGNYGYTF
j_gene: TRBJ1-2; v_gene: TRBV5-4; abundance: NA; d_gene: NA; CDR3nt: TGTGCCAGCAGCCTCACAATAGTCCTCAACATGACAAAGTGGGGCTACACCTTC; CDR3aa: CASSLTIVLNMTKWGYTF
j_gene: TRBJ2-1; v_gene: TRBV7-8; abundance: NA; d_gene: TRBD2; CDR3nt: TGTGCCAGCAGCCCATTCGGCGGGAGCGGTTACAATGAGCAGTTCTTC; CDR3aa: CASSPFGGSGYNEQFF
j_gene: TRBJ2-1; v_gene: TRBV9; abundance: NA; d_gene: TRBD2; CDR3nt: TGTGCCAGCAGCGAGGGACTACGGCTTGTCGATGAGCAGTTCTTC; CDR3aa: CASSEGLRLVDEQFF
j_gene: TRBJ1-2; v_gene: TRBV27; abundance: NA; d_gene: NA; CDR3nt: TGTGCCAGCAGTTTGGTAGGATCGGATGGCTACACCTTC; CDR3aa: CASSLVGSDGYTF
j_gene: TRBJ2-1; v_gene: TRBV13; abundance: NA; d_gene: NA; CDR3nt: TGTGCCAGCAGCTTAGCAGGAGGGCCAGGCGAGCAGTTCTTC; CDR3aa: CASSLAGGPGEQFF
j_gene: TRBJ2-7; v_gene: TRBV28; abundance: NA; d_gene: TRBD1; CDR3nt: TGTGCCAGCAGTTTCGGACAGGGCCCAGGGTACGAGCAGTACTTC; CDR3aa: CASSFGQGPGYEQYF
j_gene: TRBJ1-2; v_gene: TRBV9; abundance: NA; d_gene: NA; CDR3nt: TGTGCCAGCAGCGTAGAGGGTATCTTCAATGGCTACACCTTC; CDR3aa: CASSVEGIFNGYTF
j_gene: TRBJ1-1; v_gene: TRBV5-6; abundance: once; d_gene: NA; CDR3nt: TGTGCCAGCAGCCCAGGGCGTACTGAAGCTTTCTTT; CDR3aa: CASSPGRTEAFF
j_gene: TRBJ1-2; v_gene: TRBV6-1; abundance: NA; d_gene: NA; CDR3nt: TGTGCCAGCAGTGAAGCAGATTACTATGGCTACACCTTC; CDR3aa: CASSEADYYGYTF
j_gene: TRBJ2-1; v_gene: TRBV7-2; abundance: NA; d_gene: NA; CDR3nt: TGTGCCAGCAGCTTAGCCTGGCTAGCATACAATGAGCAGTTCTTC; CDR3aa: CASSLAWLAYNEQFF
j_gene: TRBJ2-1; v_gene: TRBV4-2; abundance: NA; d_gene: NA; CDR3nt: TGTGCCAGCAGCCAACCCGTGGGGGTCGGGGACTACAATGAGCAGTTCTTC; CDR3aa: CASSQPVGVGDYNEQFF
j_gene: TRBJ2-3; v_gene: TRBV29-1; abundance: NA; d_gene: NA; CDR3nt: TGCAGCGTCCCCCTTCCGGGTATTAGCACAGATACGCAGTATTTT; CDR3aa: CSVPLPGISTDTQYF
j_gene: TRBJ2-1; v_gene: TRBV27; abundance: NA; d_gene: NA; CDR3nt: TGTGCCAGCAGCCCCTTCGCTGGACTCTACAATGAGCAGTTCTTC; CDR3aa: CASSPFAGLYNEQFF
j_gene: TRBJ2-5; v_gene: TRBV4-2; abundance: NA; d_gene: NA; CDR3nt: TGTGCCAGCAGCAGGACAGCCGAAGAGACCCAGTACTTC; CDR3aa: CASSRTAEETQYF
j_gene: TRBJ2-3; v_gene: TRBV27; abundance: NA; d_gene: TRBD1; CDR3nt: TGTGCCACAGCAATAACAGGGGGCTTCGATACGCAGTATTTT; CDR3aa: CATAITGGFDTQYF
j_gene: TRBJ2-1; v_gene: TRBV19; abundance: NA; d_gene: NA; CDR3nt: TGTGCCAGTAGTCCTCACGGTGCCGGAAGCTCCTACAATGAGCAGTTCTTC; CDR3aa: CASSPHGAGSSYNEQFF
j_gene: TRBJ1-5; v_gene: TRBV19; abundance: NA; d_gene: TRBD1; CDR3nt: TGTGCCAGTAGTATAGTCTTGACAGGGGGCCTTCAGCCCCAGCATTTT; CDR3aa: CASSIVLTGGLQPQHF
j_gene: TRBJ1-1; v_gene: TRBV14; abundance: few; d_gene: NA; CDR3nt: TGTGCCAGCAGCCTACGGGTATGGACTGAAGCTTTCTTT; CDR3aa: CASSLRVWTEAFF
j_gene: TRBJ2-2; v_gene: TRBV30; abundance: few; d_gene: NA; CDR3nt: TGTGCCTGGGGGTACGGCACCGGGGAGCTGTTTTTT; CDR3aa: CAWGYGTGELFF
j_gene: TRBJ1-1; v_gene: TRBV11-2; abundance: NA; d_gene: NA; CDR3nt: TGTGCCAGCAGCTTATTTAACAGGGAAGTCTCTGAAGCTTTCTTT; CDR3aa: CASSLFNREVSEAFF